These T cell receptor beta chains were read from a single sample in a study of T cells in Graves' hyperthyroidism and ophthalmopathy. A single record per CDR3 protein comes from TCRdb applying MiXCR to the multiplex PCR reads. The data show around 690,000 distinct CDR3 sequences, with about 18% seen just once and about a sixth held by the top ten. The material sequenced was blood. The receptors come from a man between 50 and 59 years old with Graves' hyperthyroidism. CDR3s include the opening cysteine and the closing phenylalanine or tryptophan. Each record gives: V gene, clone size, J gene, D gene, CDR3 DNA, CDR3 protein. The D gene is left open where the match is weak. Rows may omit the clone size; those that give it use once, few, many or a size class.

v_call: TRBV28; clone_size: .; j_call: TRBJ2-5; d_call: .; cdr3_nt: TGTGCCAGCAGTGGACAGAGAGAGACCCAGTACTTC; cdr3_aa: CASSGQRETQYF
v_call: TRBV29-1; clone_size: many; j_call: TRBJ2-7; d_call: .; cdr3_nt: TGCAGCGTTGATGGGTCAGGGGACTACGAGCAGTACTTC; cdr3_aa: CSVDGSGDYEQYF
v_call: TRBV2; clone_size: many; j_call: TRBJ2-1; d_call: .; cdr3_nt: TGTGCCTCCTCCCCAAGCAGGGCGGTGAATGAGCAGTTCTTC; cdr3_aa: CASSPSRAVNEQFF
v_call: TRBV7-9; clone_size: few; j_call: TRBJ2-5; d_call: .; cdr3_nt: TGTGCCAGCAGCCCCGGGCCGGCAGAGACCCAGTACTTC; cdr3_aa: CASSPGPAETQYF
v_call: TRBV28; clone_size: .; j_call: TRBJ2-3; d_call: TRBD2; cdr3_nt: TGTGCCAGCGCCGGGGGGGGGTTAGATACGCAGTATTTT; cdr3_aa: CASAGGGLDTQYF
v_call: TRBV6-5; clone_size: many; j_call: TRBJ2-4; d_call: TRBD2; cdr3_nt: TGTGCCAGCAGTTACTCTTCGGCTAGCGGAGCCAAAAACATTCAGTACTTC; cdr3_aa: CASSYSSASGAKNIQYF
v_call: TRBV19; clone_size: many; j_call: TRBJ2-2; d_call: TRBD1; cdr3_nt: TGTGCCAGTAAGCGGACAGGGGTCGGCACCGGGGAGCTGTTTTTT; cdr3_aa: CASKRTGVGTGELFF
v_call: TRBV7-9; clone_size: few; j_call: TRBJ2-3; d_call: .; cdr3_nt: TGTGCCAGCAAACAGGGTTTGGGAGATACGCAGTATTTT; cdr3_aa: CASKQGLGDTQYF
v_call: TRBV13; clone_size: .; j_call: TRBJ1-1; d_call: .; cdr3_nt: TGTGCAAGCACACGGACACGTAACGGAGCTTTCTTT; cdr3_aa: CASTRTRNGAFF
v_call: TRBV30; clone_size: many; j_call: TRBJ2-5; d_call: .; cdr3_nt: TGTGCCTGGAGCGGGAGACTAGGAATAAAAGAGACCCAGTACTTC; cdr3_aa: CAWSGRLGIKETQYF
v_call: TRBV6-5; clone_size: .; j_call: TRBJ1-2; d_call: .; cdr3_nt: TGTGCCAGCAGTTACTCGCGGCAGGGAAATGGCTACACCTTC; cdr3_aa: CASSYSRQGNGYTF
v_call: TRBV4-1; clone_size: few; j_call: TRBJ2-2; d_call: TRBD1; cdr3_nt: TGCGCCAGCAGCCTCGCTGGACAGGGGAGGACCGGGGAGCTGTTTTTT; cdr3_aa: CASSLAGQGRTGELFF
v_call: TRBV28; clone_size: .; j_call: TRBJ1-6; d_call: .; cdr3_nt: TGTGCCAGCAGTGACACCAGGGCAAGAATCTTAAGCTCCTATAATTCACCCCTCCACTTT; cdr3_aa: CASSDTRARILSSYNSPLHF
v_call: TRBV10-3; clone_size: many; j_call: TRBJ2-2; d_call: .; cdr3_nt: TGTGCCATCAGTGTAGCGCAGTCGAACACCGGGGAGCTGTTTTTT; cdr3_aa: CAISVAQSNTGELFF
v_call: TRBV6-2/TRBV6-3; clone_size: .; j_call: TRBJ2-7; d_call: .; cdr3_nt: TGTGCCAGCAGCCGACTTCACGAGCAGTACTTC; cdr3_aa: CASSRLHEQYF
v_call: TRBV20-1; clone_size: .; j_call: TRBJ2-4; d_call: .; cdr3_nt: TGCAGTGCTATAGATCCGGATAGTGGCGGTTGGAACATTCAGTACTTC; cdr3_aa: CSAIDPDSGGWNIQYF
v_call: TRBV28; clone_size: many; j_call: TRBJ2-1; d_call: .; cdr3_nt: TGTGCCAGCAGTTTATCCCCGCCCGCTTCCTACAATGAGCAGTTCTTC; cdr3_aa: CASSLSPPASYNEQFF
v_call: TRBV5-1; clone_size: many; j_call: TRBJ2-3; d_call: .; cdr3_nt: TGCGCCAGCAGCTTGTCCGGCCGGAGCGTGGATACGCAGTATTTT; cdr3_aa: CASSLSGRSVDTQYF
v_call: TRBV7-2; clone_size: many; j_call: TRBJ2-2; d_call: TRBD2; cdr3_nt: TGTGCCAGCAGCTTAGCAATATGGGCTAGCGGATACACCGGGGAGCTGTTTTTT; cdr3_aa: CASSLAIWASGYTGELFF
v_call: TRBV9; clone_size: .; j_call: TRBJ2-3; d_call: TRBD2; cdr3_nt: TGTGCCAGCAGCGTAGAAGGGACTAGCGTAGATACGCAGTATTTT; cdr3_aa: CASSVEGTSVDTQYF
v_call: TRBV28; clone_size: many; j_call: TRBJ2-6; d_call: TRBD1; cdr3_nt: TGTGCCAGCAGTTCGGGACAGGGCTACTCTGGGGCCAACGTCCTGACTTTC; cdr3_aa: CASSSGQGYSGANVLTF
v_call: TRBV5-1; clone_size: .; j_call: TRBJ2-5; d_call: .; cdr3_nt: TGCGCCAGCAGTTGGGCAGGAAACCAAGAGACCCAGTACTTC; cdr3_aa: CASSWAGNQETQYF
v_call: TRBV7-9; clone_size: few; j_call: TRBJ1-4; d_call: .; cdr3_nt: TGTGCCAGCAGCTTAAGGTCGCCAGCAACTAATGAAAAACTGTTTTTT; cdr3_aa: CASSLRSPATNEKLFF
v_call: TRBV7-2; clone_size: .; j_call: TRBJ2-5; d_call: TRBD1; cdr3_nt: TGTGCCAGCAGCTTACCAGGGACAGGGGGTGAGACCCAGTGCTTC; cdr3_aa: CASSLPGTGGETQCF
v_call: TRBV18; clone_size: many; j_call: TRBJ2-3; d_call: .; cdr3_nt: TGTGCCAGCTCACCGGGGGACACAGATACGCAGTATTTT; cdr3_aa: CASSPGDTDTQYF
v_call: TRBV5-6; clone_size: few; j_call: TRBJ1-5; d_call: TRBD1; cdr3_nt: TGTGCCAGCAGCTTGGTGGCGCGACAGGGACCCTCATATAGCAATCAGCCCCAGCATTTT; cdr3_aa: CASSLVARQGPSYSNQPQHF
v_call: TRBV14; clone_size: few; j_call: TRBJ1-3; d_call: .; cdr3_nt: TGTGCCAGCAGCCCAAGCTTTTTTCCCGGACAGCGACAATTAGACTCTGGAAACACCATATATTTT; cdr3_aa: CASSPSFFPGQRQLDSGNTIYF
v_call: TRBV29-1; clone_size: few; j_call: TRBJ2-5; d_call: .; cdr3_nt: TGCAGCGTTGGACTGACGCAAGAGACCCAGTACTTC; cdr3_aa: CSVGLTQETQYF
v_call: TRBV28; clone_size: many; j_call: TRBJ2-2; d_call: .; cdr3_nt: TGTGCCAGCAGTTTAGTAGGGGGGGACATCGGGGAGCTGTTTTTT; cdr3_aa: CASSLVGGDIGELFF
v_call: TRBV29-1; clone_size: few; j_call: TRBJ2-7; d_call: .; cdr3_nt: TGCAGCGTTGAGGGGGTTGGGCTCTACGAGCAGTACTTC; cdr3_aa: CSVEGVGLYEQYF
v_call: TRBV5-1; clone_size: .; j_call: TRBJ2-7; d_call: .; cdr3_nt: TGCGCCAGCAGCTTTACTCCGGGCGAGCAGTACTTC; cdr3_aa: CASSFTPGEQYF
v_call: TRBV11-2; clone_size: many; j_call: TRBJ1-2; d_call: .; cdr3_nt: TGTGCCAGCAGCTGGGACGGAGCCTATGGCTACACCTTC; cdr3_aa: CASSWDGAYGYTF
v_call: TRBV20-1; clone_size: many; j_call: TRBJ2-3; d_call: .; cdr3_nt: TGCAGTGCTAGGTCGGGGGAGTCAGATACGCAGTATTTT; cdr3_aa: CSARSGESDTQYF
v_call: TRBV11-2; clone_size: many; j_call: TRBJ2-1; d_call: TRBD2; cdr3_nt: TGTGCCAGCAGCTATGTAGCGGGAAACAATGAGCAGTTCTTC; cdr3_aa: CASSYVAGNNEQFF
v_call: TRBV24-1; clone_size: .; j_call: TRBJ1-5; d_call: .; cdr3_nt: TGTGCCACCAGTGGAGAATATAGCAATCAGCCCCAGCATTTT; cdr3_aa: CATSGEYSNQPQHF
v_call: TRBV20-1; clone_size: .; j_call: TRBJ2-3; d_call: TRBD2; cdr3_nt: TGCAGTGCCCAACCTGCCCGACTAGCGGGAGGGTCAGATACGCAGTATTTT; cdr3_aa: CSAQPARLAGGSDTQYF
v_call: TRBV20-1; clone_size: many; j_call: TRBJ1-1; d_call: .; cdr3_nt: TGCAGTGCTTCAGTAGCCTTTGAAGCTTTCTTT; cdr3_aa: CSASVAFEAFF
v_call: TRBV20-1; clone_size: .; j_call: TRBJ2-3; d_call: .; cdr3_nt: TGCAGTGCTGTAGGATTCACAGATACGCAGTATTTT; cdr3_aa: CSAVGFTDTQYF
v_call: TRBV29-1; clone_size: many; j_call: TRBJ1-1; d_call: .; cdr3_nt: TGCAGCGTGATGGACAGTCGAGTTTCCGCTTTCTTT; cdr3_aa: CSVMDSRVSAFF
v_call: TRBV5-1; clone_size: few; j_call: TRBJ1-2; d_call: .; cdr3_nt: TGCGCCAGCAGCTACCGGAGGGGAGGGAACTATGGCTACACCTTC; cdr3_aa: CASSYRRGGNYGYTF
v_call: TRBV28; clone_size: few; j_call: TRBJ2-7; d_call: .; cdr3_nt: TGTGCTGCAACCTCCGAAGCCTACGAGCAGTACTTC; cdr3_aa: CAATSEAYEQYF
v_call: TRBV7-3; clone_size: .; j_call: TRBJ2-5; d_call: .; cdr3_nt: TGTGCCAGCAGCTCTACAGGGTATGATGGTCGAGAGACCCAGTACTTC; cdr3_aa: CASSSTGYDGRETQYF
v_call: TRBV24-1; clone_size: many; j_call: TRBJ1-2; d_call: .; cdr3_nt: TGTGCCACCAGTGATGAAAGAACCTATGGCTACACCTTC; cdr3_aa: CATSDERTYGYTF
v_call: TRBV19; clone_size: few; j_call: TRBJ1-2; d_call: .; cdr3_nt: TGTGCCAGTAGGGATGGGAGTTCAAGAAACTATGGCTACACCTTC; cdr3_aa: CASRDGSSRNYGYTF
v_call: TRBV18; clone_size: .; j_call: TRBJ1-1; d_call: TRBD1; cdr3_nt: TGTGCCAGCTTCCAGGGGGCCACTGAAGCTTTCTTT; cdr3_aa: CASFQGATEAFF
v_call: TRBV6-1; clone_size: few; j_call: TRBJ2-7; d_call: .; cdr3_nt: TGTGCCAGCAGTGCGCCCAACTACGAGCAGTACTTC; cdr3_aa: CASSAPNYEQYF
v_call: TRBV10-3; clone_size: many; j_call: TRBJ2-7; d_call: .; cdr3_nt: TGTGCCATCAGTGAGTCGTCAGGGGGGGCCCTCTACGAGCAGTACTTC; cdr3_aa: CAISESSGGALYEQYF
v_call: TRBV28; clone_size: many; j_call: TRBJ2-5; d_call: TRBD1; cdr3_nt: TGTGCCAGCAGTTTGCCTGGACAGGTGCTAAAGACCCAGTACTTC; cdr3_aa: CASSLPGQVLKTQYF
v_call: TRBV24-1; clone_size: many; j_call: TRBJ2-1; d_call: .; cdr3_nt: TGTGCCACCAGTGACCGCCTACCAGGTTACAATGAGCAGTTCTTC; cdr3_aa: CATSDRLPGYNEQFF
v_call: TRBV5-1; clone_size: .; j_call: TRBJ2-5; d_call: .; cdr3_nt: TGCGCCAGCAGCTTGGCTAGCTACCAAGAGACCCAGTACTTC; cdr3_aa: CASSLASYQETQYF
v_call: TRBV27; clone_size: few; j_call: TRBJ2-7; d_call: TRBD1; cdr3_nt: TGTGCCAGCAGTTTAGGCCAACCGACAGGGTGGTCTTCCTACGAGCAGTACTTC; cdr3_aa: CASSLGQPTGWSSYEQYF
v_call: TRBV9; clone_size: once; j_call: TRBJ2-2; d_call: .; cdr3_nt: TGTGCCAGCAGCGTAGGGATACAGGGGGGGGGCACCGGGGAGCTGTTTTTT; cdr3_aa: CASSVGIQGGGTGELFF
v_call: TRBV28; clone_size: few; j_call: TRBJ1-5; d_call: TRBD1; cdr3_nt: TGTGCCAGCAGAATGCCGTTGGGCCCCGGGACAGGTGTGGGCCAGCTCCAGCATTTT; cdr3_aa: CASRMPLGPGTGVGQLQHF